This is a list of T cell receptor beta chains from one sample in a study of blood T cell repertoires in COVID-19. The assay was immunoSEQ multiplex PCR, and TCRdb's table has in-frame clones only and misses some. Among 95,000 to 150,000 clones listed, approximately 80% were seen once. Sequenced: peripheral blood. The origin of the receptors is a woman aged 70 to 79 with acute or convalescent COVID-19. Both conserved end residues are part of each CDR3. The D gene is left open where the match is weak.

v_gene: TRBV23-1; d_gene: .; CDR3aa: CASSPAGRIAKRSKNIQYF
v_gene: TRBV14; d_gene: .; CDR3aa: CASRSTQSSYNEQFF
v_gene: TRBV7-2; d_gene: .; CDR3aa: CASSLRGVGSPLHF
v_gene: TRBV9; d_gene: TRBD1; CDR3aa: CASSVTGGAAGSEPLHF
v_gene: TRBV7-7; d_gene: TRBD2; CDR3aa: CASSPSVAGDFREQFF
v_gene: TRBV7-2; d_gene: TRBD1; CDR3aa: CASSSVGQHTDTQYF
v_gene: TRBV3-1/TRBV3-2; d_gene: .; CDR3aa: CASSQDQVTANTEAFF
v_gene: TRBV5-4; d_gene: TRBD2; CDR3aa: CASSLTGLGYNEQFF
v_gene: TRBV2; d_gene: TRBD1; CDR3aa: CASSQGQGYTEAFF
v_gene: TRBV21-1; d_gene: .; CDR3aa: CASITGPNTEAFF
v_gene: TRBV27; d_gene: TRBD1; CDR3aa: CASSSRQGARGYTF
v_gene: TRBV19; d_gene: .; CDR3aa: CASSMGLGALNEQFF
v_gene: TRBV7-9; d_gene: TRBD1; CDR3aa: CASSANRGFNTEAFF
v_gene: TRBV3-1/TRBV3-2; d_gene: .; CDR3aa: CASSQGRVAEAFF
v_gene: TRBV15; d_gene: .; CDR3aa: CATSRDPTVNQPQHF
v_gene: TRBV11-1; d_gene: .; CDR3aa: CASSALLLADTQYF
v_gene: TRBV6-2/TRBV6-3; d_gene: TRBD1; CDR3aa: CASSYESGQGASYEQYF
v_gene: TRBV18; d_gene: .; CDR3aa: CASSDRRPHPAFF
v_gene: TRBV9; d_gene: TRBD2; CDR3aa: CASRAGTSPNTGELFF
v_gene: TRBV7-9; d_gene: .; CDR3aa: CATQQGNEKLFF
v_gene: TRBV5-1; d_gene: TRBD1; CDR3aa: CASSSDREGYTF
v_gene: TRBV24-1; d_gene: TRBD1; CDR3aa: CATSEPRGLSYNEQFF
v_gene: TRBV30; d_gene: TRBD1; CDR3aa: CAWSAGGWSPLHF
v_gene: TRBV9; d_gene: .; CDR3aa: CASSVGQTSTYEQYF
v_gene: TRBV6-5; d_gene: TRBD1; CDR3aa: CASSIGQANEQFF
v_gene: TRBV3-1/TRBV3-2; d_gene: TRBD2; CDR3aa: CASSQEAGLAGGFVKNIQYF
v_gene: TRBV5-4; d_gene: .; CDR3aa: CASSLQRGTEAFF
v_gene: TRBV19; d_gene: .; CDR3aa: CASSIRRGVGDTQYF
v_gene: TRBV5-1; d_gene: TRBD1; CDR3aa: CASRGTAGRGEKLFF
v_gene: TRBV6-5; d_gene: .; CDR3aa: CASSSAGTYGYTF
v_gene: TRBV5-6; d_gene: .; CDR3aa: CASSPTGLGMNSPLHF
v_gene: TRBV19; d_gene: .; CDR3aa: CASSTALRARTYPYQPQHF
v_gene: TRBV6-2/TRBV6-3; d_gene: TRBD1; CDR3aa: CASSSGQPEVFAQHF
v_gene: TRBV7-9; d_gene: TRBD1; CDR3aa: CASSLNPRDRGLEQYF
v_gene: TRBV25-1; d_gene: .; CDR3aa: CASSDIQGSGNTIYF
v_gene: TRBV5-1; d_gene: .; CDR3aa: CASMETPSTDTQYF
v_gene: TRBV6-2/TRBV6-3; d_gene: .; CDR3aa: CASSYSAGYNEQFF
v_gene: TRBV11-3; d_gene: TRBD1; CDR3aa: CASSQLTGAPLHF
v_gene: TRBV30; d_gene: TRBD1; CDR3aa: CASRGLYGYTF
v_gene: TRBV2; d_gene: .; CDR3aa: CASMGGILQPQHF
v_gene: TRBV10-1; d_gene: .; CDR3aa: CASSVGTNYGYTF
v_gene: TRBV19; d_gene: TRBD1; CDR3aa: CASSIAAGGMRGYTF
v_gene: TRBV18; d_gene: TRBD1; CDR3aa: CASSNERTGTGYTF
v_gene: TRBV6-4; d_gene: .; CDR3aa: CASRNLRATNEKLFF